The clone carrying this T cell receptor (beta chain) came up a few times. The germline gives CDR1 MDHEN, CDR2 SYDVKM. The CDR3 has 15 residues. Trimming removed 3 bases from V and 2 bases from J, with 13 bases in between. TCRdb keeps only in-frame clones here, not all; method: immunoSEQ multiplex PCR. The sample lists 5,500 to 7,500 clones, around two thirds occurring once. This entry belongs to a study of tumor-infiltrating lymphocytes in localized non-small cell lung cancer. The source is a human donor with non-small cell lung cancer. Input material: uninvolved lung tissue not adjacent to the tumor. The gene calls are TRBV28 and TRBJ1-1, with D possibly matching TRBD1 (5 bases). CDR3 in DNA: TGTGCCAGCAGTTTGGGGACGGCCGGAAACACTGAAGCTTTCTTT. This gives the protein CASSLGTAGNTEAFF.